The clone carrying this T cell receptor beta chain turned up a few times. Its matching antigen is unknown. The data are from a study of cytomegalovirus exposure and HLA in healthy donors. This CDR3 comprises 16 residues. V was shortened by 4 bases and J by 12 bases, with 25 bases between the two germline ends. From germline, CDR1 is SGHVS and CDR2 FNYEAQ. Notes on the study in general: Sequencing likely generated an artifact that appeared as a cluster of highly shared sequence variants. The study recorded 150 to 200 TCR beta chains that were cytomegalovirus-associated. Reports described diagnosis of cytomegalovirus status by the classifier as highly specific and sensitive. Of the V segments, some could not be distinguished, including TRBV6-2 and TRBV6-3, and were excluded.

The PCR used 60 Vbeta and 13 Jbeta primers. Profiled with immunoSEQ multiplex PCR; TCRdb holds only in-frame clones, not every one. The table lists approximately 170,000 clones, 80% of them singletons, with 2% to 2.5% in the top ten. The TCR originated in a male donor in good health and CMV-seronegative. The gene calls are TRBV7-6 and TRBJ2-1; D may be TRBD2 (5 bases). What was sequenced was PBMCs. Here the CDR3 reads CASSSKKAGRNVGQFF. The CDR3 DNA reads as TGTGCCAGCAGCTCAAAGAAGGCGGGCCGCAATGTTGGGCAGTTCTTC.